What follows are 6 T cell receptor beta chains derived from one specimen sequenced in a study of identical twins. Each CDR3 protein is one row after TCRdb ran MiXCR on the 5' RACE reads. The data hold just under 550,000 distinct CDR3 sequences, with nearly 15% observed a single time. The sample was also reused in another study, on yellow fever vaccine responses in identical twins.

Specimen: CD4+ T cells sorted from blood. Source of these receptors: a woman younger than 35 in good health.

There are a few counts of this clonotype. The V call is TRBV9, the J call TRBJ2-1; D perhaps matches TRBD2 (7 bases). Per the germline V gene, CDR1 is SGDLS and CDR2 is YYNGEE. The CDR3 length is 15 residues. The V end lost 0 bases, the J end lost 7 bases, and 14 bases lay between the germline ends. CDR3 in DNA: TGTGCCAGCAGCGTAGTGGCGGGGGCCTTGAATGAGCAGTTCTTC. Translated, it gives CASSVVAGALNEQFF. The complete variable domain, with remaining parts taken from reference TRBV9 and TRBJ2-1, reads DSGVTQTPKHLITATGQRVTLRCSPRSGDLSVYWYQQSLDQGLQFLIQYYNGEERAKGNILERFSAQQFPDLHSELNLSSLELGDSALYFCASSVVAGALNEQFFGPGTRLTVL.

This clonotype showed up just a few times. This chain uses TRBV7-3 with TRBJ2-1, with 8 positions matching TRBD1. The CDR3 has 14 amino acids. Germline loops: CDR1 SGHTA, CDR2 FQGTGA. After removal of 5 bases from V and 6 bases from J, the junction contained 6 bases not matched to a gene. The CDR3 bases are TGTGCCAGCAGCCACGGACAGGGAATCAATGAGCAGTTCTTC. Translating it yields CASSHGQGINEQFF.

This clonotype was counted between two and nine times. The CDR3 region is CASSYGLNTDTQYF. The CDR3 nucleotides are TGTGCCAGCAGTTATGGCCTTAACACAGATACGCAGTATTTT. The chain recombines TRBV6-2 or TRBV6-3 with TRBJ2-3, with D hard to call. The length of the CDR3 is 14 residues. The germline gives CDR1 MNHEY, CDR2 SVGEGT. V was trimmed by 3 bases and J by 2 bases, leaving 9 bases between them.

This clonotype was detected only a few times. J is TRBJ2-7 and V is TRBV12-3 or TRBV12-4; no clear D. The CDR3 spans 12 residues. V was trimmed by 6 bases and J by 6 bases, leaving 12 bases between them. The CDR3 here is CASSRAQTEQYF. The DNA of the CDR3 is TGTGCCAGCAGCAGAGCGCAAACCGAGCAGTACTTC.

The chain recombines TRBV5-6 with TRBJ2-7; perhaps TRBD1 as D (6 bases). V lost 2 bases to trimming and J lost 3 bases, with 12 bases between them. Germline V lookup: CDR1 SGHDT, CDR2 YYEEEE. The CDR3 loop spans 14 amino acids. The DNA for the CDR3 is TGTGCCAGCAGCTTAGTATTACAGGGCTACGAGCAGTACGTC. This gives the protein CASSLVLQGYEQYV.

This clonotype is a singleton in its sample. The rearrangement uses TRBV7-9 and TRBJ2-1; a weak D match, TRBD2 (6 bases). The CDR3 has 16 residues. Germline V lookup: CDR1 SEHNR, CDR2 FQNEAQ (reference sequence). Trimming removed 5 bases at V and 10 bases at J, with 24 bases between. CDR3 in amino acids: CASSHPPAGLSWEQFF. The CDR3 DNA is TGTGCCAGCAGCCACCCCCCGGCGGGACTGTCATGGGAGCAGTTCTTC.